Each of the 10 T cell receptor beta chains below was sequenced from the same sample in a study of beta chain features in type 1 diabetes. These receptors' antigens are unknown. Reverse transcribing all isolated RNA meant expressed TCRB transcripts were sequenced. Assay: immunoSEQ multiplex PCR; the TCRdb copy retains only in-frame clones and omits some. This sample has about 160,000 clones, with about 8.1% found just once. Broader study findings: The study found moderately but significantly shorter TCRB CDR3s in all four CD4+ subsets of Type 1 diabetes patients.

Sequencing input: central memory CD4+ T cells from blood. These receptors originate from a woman aged 18 to 35 with type 1 diabetes.

The sample holds a few counts of this clone. V is TRBV4-1 and J is TRBJ1-6; D perhaps matches TRBD1 (6 bases). V was clipped by 5 bases and J by 8 bases, with 22 bases between them. The germline CDR1 and CDR2 sequences are MGHRA and YSYEKL. CDR3 size: 17 residues. CDR3 in DNA: TGCGCCAGCAGCATGCAGCAACCAGGGGCCCGGGATTCACCCCTCCACTTT. This sequence encodes CASSMQQPGARDSPLHF.

The chain is built from TRBV29-1 and TRBJ1-2; a possible D gene is TRBD1 (6 bases). Trimming removed 3 bases from V and 5 bases from J, with 19 bases in between. Per the germline V gene, CDR1 is SQVTM and CDR2 is ANQGSEA. The CDR3 covers 15 residues. This chain's CDR3 is CSVDTLGGLYYGYTF. The DNA for the CDR3 is TGCAGCGTTGACACTCTAGGGGGTTTATATTATGGCTACACCTTC.

The chain carries TRBV30 and TRBJ2-1; a possible D gene is TRBD2 (6 bases). The germline gives CDR1 GTSNPN, CDR2 SVGIG (reference sequence). The V and J ends lost 0 bases and 6 bases respectively, with 15 bases between them. The CDR3 extends over 15 amino acids. The DNA of the CDR3 is TGTGCCTGGAGTGTAGATACGGGAGTAAGCAATGAGCAGTTCTTC. It codes for CAWSVDTGVSNEQFF.

The CDR3 here is CASSLGQPSGANVLTF. The CDR3 DNA reads TGTGCCAGCAGCTTGGGACAGCCCTCTGGGGCCAACGTCCTGACTTTC. This chain links TRBV7-2 with TRBJ2-6; TRBD1 matches 7 bases. CDR1 is SGHTA and CDR2 is FQGNSA in the germline V gene. The V segment lost 3 bases and the J segment 0 bases; nucleotides outside the gene matches: 2. The CDR3 is made up of 16 amino acids.

This clone appeared a few times. This rearrangement joins TRBV7-9 to TRBJ2-3, with D unclear. The CDR3 has 12 residues. Trimming removed 5 bases from V and 0 bases from J, with 3 bases in between. Germline loops: CDR1 SEHNR, CDR2 FQNEAQ (reference sequence). Here the CDR3 reads CASSLSTDTQYF. The CDR3 DNA reads TGTGCCAGCAGCCTTAGCACAGATACGCAGTATTTT.

This clone was counted a few times. This chain joins TRBV4-2 and TRBJ2-5, with D tentatively TRBD1 (6 bases). Germline CDR1 LGHNA, CDR2 YNFKEQ. This CDR3 region has 16 residues. Between the trimmed V and J ends, which lost 2 bases and 2 bases, there was a span of 15 bases. Here the CDR3 reads CASSQFPGQPQETQYF. CDR3 DNA sequence: TGTGCCAGCAGCCAATTTCCGGGACAACCTCAAGAGACCCAGTACTTC.

The genes are TRBV6-5 and TRBJ2-2, with D possibly being TRBD2 (6 bases). The V and J ends lost 8 bases and 2 bases respectively, with 6 bases between them. Germline-derived CDR1 and CDR2 are MNHEY and SVGAGI. The CDR3 runs 12 residues. CDR3 protein: CASGTNTGELFF. The CDR3 DNA reads as TGTGCCAGCGGGACTAACACCGGGGAGCTGTTTTTT.

The gene calls are TRBV11-2 and TRBJ1-5; no clear D. This CDR3 contains 13 residues. V gave up 5 bases and J gave up 4 bases, with 9 bases separating them. From germline, CDR1 is SGHAT and CDR2 FQNNGV. CDR3 amino acids: CASSQSPNQPQHF. CDR3 DNA sequence: TGTGCCAGCAGCCAGTCCCCTAATCAGCCCCAGCATTTT.

This clone came up a few times. Here the CDR3 reads CASSQPSGKEQFF. The CDR3 DNA sequence: TGTGCCAGCAGCCAACCCTCGGGTAAGGAGCAGTTCTTC. V is TRBV11-3 and J is TRBJ2-1; D not resolved. The CDR3 spans 13 residues. The V gene lost 5 bases and the J gene lost 10 bases, with 15 bases spanning the gap. CDR1 is SGHNT, CDR2 YENEEA, per germline.

This clone showed up many times. The chain carries TRBV28 and TRBJ2-2, with TRBD1 identical over 11 bases. J was trimmed by 6 bases and V by 4 bases; bases with no gene match: 4. Germline CDR1 is MDHEN and CDR2 is SYDVKM. The CDR3 is 15 amino acids. The CDR3 nucleotides are TGTGCCAGCAGTTCAGGGGGACAGGGGGCCGGGGAGCTGTTTTTT. This gives the protein CASSSGGQGAGELFF.